The T cell receptor beta chain under discussion was sequenced for a study of blood T cells in healthy people across ages. Comment on this clonotype: Its antigen is undetermined.

The CDR3 contains 12 residues. Germline V lookup: CDR1 SGHTA, CDR2 FQGNSA. The authors ran a second PCR of roughly 6 to 12 cycles using a sample-barcoded 5' primer and a J-beta primer mix. CDR3-containing paired-end reads numbering at least 2.5 million came from each sample. TCRdb recomputed calls from the 5' RACE reads with MiXCR, one row per CDR3 protein. Of about 630,000 distinct CDR3 sequences in the sample, under 25% are singletons; the top ten hold roughly 3.7%. Study-wide results and limits: Relative to aged donors, long-lived donors carried more naive CD4+ cells and displayed higher diversity.

The V and J genes are TRBV7-2 and TRBJ2-1, with 11 bases fitting TRBD2. The J call could be wrong; TRBJ2-7 is a better fit for the DNA end. The sequenced sample consisted of blood. The receptor's source is a man between 65 and 85 years old in good health. The CDR3 nucleotides are TGTGCCAGCAGCTCTAGCGGGAGGAAGCAGTACTTC. Its translation: CASSSSGRKQYF.